This record looks at one T cell receptor (beta chain) sequence and its context. The data derive from a study of blood T cells in healthy people across ages. With a J-beta primer mix and a sample-barcoded 5' primer, a second PCR ran about 6 to 11 cycles. TCRdb reprocessed the 5' RACE reads with MiXCR, giving one entry per CDR3 protein. The sample carries approximately 1.5 million distinct CDR3 sequences, roughly 32% recorded once. With 1 base clipped from V and 6 bases from J, the junction kept 6 bases outside the gene matches. CDR1 and CDR2 (germline): WNHNN, SYGVQD (reference sequence). This CDR3 has 16 residues.

The chain combines TRBV10-1 with TRBJ2-3, with 11 bases identical to TRBD1. The sequenced sample consisted of blood. This clonotype was obtained from a woman in her twenties or thirties in good health. Written as DNA, the CDR3 is TGCGCCAGCAGTGAGTTTGGGACAGGGGGGAAGGATACGCAGTATTTT. Amino acids: CASSEFGTGGKDTQYF.